Listed here are 11 T cell receptor beta chains from one sample, sequenced in a study of blood T cells in healthy people across ages (dated by TCRdb to between 2015 and 2017). Libraries came from 5' RACE. Sequencing was carried out with an Illumina HiSeq 2500. A second PCR of about 6 to 11 cycles was run with a J-beta primer mix and a sample-barcoded 5' primer. TCRdb's own reprocessing of the public reads used fastp at Q25 and MiXCR and kept productive beta chains. Each CDR3 protein appears once, grouped with its most common genes and DNA. The table for this sample lists nearly 1 million distinct CDR3 sequences; about 53% of them were counted only once. The leading ten clones occupy about 20% of the sample. Specimen: blood. The receptors derive from a woman aged 55 to 70 in good health.

The chain combines TRBV5-1 with TRBJ1-1, with 8 nucleotides matching TRBD1. With V trimmed by 4 bases and J by 1 base, 6 bases remained unmatched. CDR1 is SGHRS, CDR2 YFSETQ, per germline. The CDR3 consists of 15 residues. CDR3 nucleotide sequence: TGCGCCAGCAGCCCGAGGACAGGGACGAACACTGAAGCTTTCTTT. This sequence encodes CASSPRTGTNTEAFF.

As concerns this clonotype: A read error may produce the germline difference seen at one junction end. The chain is built from TRBV7-9 and TRBJ2-5; no clear D gene. This CDR3 is 16 amino acids long. CDR1 SEHNR and CDR2 FQNEAQ come from the germline V gene (reference sequence). DNA for the CDR3: TGTGCCAGCAGCCATCCGCCCAACACCCTCCAAGAGACCCAGTTTTTC. Encoded protein: CASSHPPNTLQETQFF.

The chain has TRBV6-1 and TRBJ1-5; 8 positions agree with TRBD1. V lost 1 base to trimming and J lost 9 bases; unmatched junction nucleotides: 2. The CDR3 length is 13 residues. Germline loops: CDR1 MNHNS, CDR2 SASEGT. CDR3 DNA: TGTGCCAGCAGTGAAGTCAGGGGGCGGCCCCAGCATTTT. It specifies CASSEVRGRPQHF.

The chain links TRBV16 to TRBJ1-4; 7 bases agree with TRBD1. The trim removed 3 bases at V and 3 bases at J, leaving 4 bases unmatched. Germline-derived CDR1 and CDR2 are KGHSY and FQNENV. There are 15 residues in the CDR3. The CDR3 is CASSHWDSPNEKLFF. The CDR3, as DNA: TGTGCCAGCAGCCATTGGGACAGTCCTAATGAAAAACTGTTTTTT.

The table lists this clonotype with a count of one. The chain uses TRBV6-2 or TRBV6-3 and TRBJ2-1, with 9 bases aligning to TRBD2. Germline values: CDR1 MNHEY, CDR2 SVGEGT. Trimming took 7 bases from V and 4 from J; bases not matched to a gene: 5. The CDR3 has 14 amino acids. Here the CDR3 reads CASINSGGYNEQFF. DNA of the CDR3: TGTGCCAGCATAAATAGCGGGGGTTACAATGAGCAGTTCTTC.

This chain uses TRBV29-1 with TRBJ2-4; D might be TRBD1 or TRBD2, each matching 5 bases. The length of the CDR3 is 14 residues. Between the trimmed V and J ends, which lost 4 bases and 13 bases, there was a span of 23 bases. The germline V gene has CDR1 SQVTM and CDR2 ANQGSEA. Written as DNA, the CDR3 is TGCAGCGTTGCAGGGTCGGGAACTATGAGGGAGCAGTACTTC. Encoded protein: CSVAGSGTMREQYF.

A single count supports this clonotype. This chain uses TRBV29-1 with TRBJ2-5; 15 positions match TRBD2. CDR1 and CDR2 from the germline V gene are SQVTM and ANQGSEA. The CDR3 runs to 13 residues. Unmatched junction bases numbered 5, after V lost 4 bases and J lost 11 bases. The CDR3 region is CSVGTSGRGEQYF. Here the CDR3 DNA reads TGCAGCGTTGGGACTAGCGGGAGGGGGGAGCAGTACTTC. The full variable domain, its missing parts supplied by reference TRBV29-1 and TRBJ2-5, is SAVISQKPSRDICQRGTSLTIQCQVDSQVTMMFWYRQQPGQSLTLIATANQGSEATYESGFVIDKFPISRPNLTFSTLTVSNMSPEDSSIYLCSVGTSGRGEQYFGPGTRLLVL.

This clonotype was found once. This chain joins TRBV7-2 and TRBJ2-4; D tentatively reads TRBD1 or TRBD2 (6 bases each). The assigned J gene may be wrong: the sequence end matches TRBJ2-7 better. This CDR3 has 14 residues. The germline V gene encodes CDR1 SGHTA and CDR2 FQGNSA. The DNA for the CDR3 is TGTGCCAGCAGCTTAGGGGGGGCGGGTGGCGAGCAGTACTTC. Its protein is CASSLGGAGGEQYF.

The chain links TRBV29-1 to TRBJ2-2; 12 nucleotides line up with TRBD2. The CDR3 spans 15 residues. Trimming cost V 6 bases and J 4 bases; bases outside gene matches: 6. CDR1 is SQVTM, CDR2 ANQGSEA, per germline. CDR3 loop: CSVTLAGGGTGELFF. The DNA of the CDR3 is TGCAGCGTCACACTAGCGGGAGGAGGCACCGGGGAGCTGTTTTTT.

The rearrangement joins TRBV6-4 to TRBJ2-2; D ambiguous. The CDR3 is 12 amino acids. V was cut by 10 bases and J by 5 bases, with 11 bases left in between. Germline CDR1 and CDR2: MRHNA and SNTAGT. CDR3 in amino acids: CAITILTGELFF. CDR3 in DNA: TGTGCCATCACCATCCTTACCGGGGAGCTGTTTTTT.

The chain carries TRBV28 and TRBJ1-4; no clear D. The germline V and J ends were trimmed by 4 bases and 6 bases, with 9 bases remaining between them. The germline V gene encodes CDR1 MDHEN and CDR2 SYDVKM. The CDR3 loop spans 13 amino acids. In DNA, the CDR3 is TGTGCCAGCAGTTCACCCTTAGATGAAAAACTGTTTTTT. As protein: CASSSPLDEKLFF.